Given below is one T cell receptor beta chain in context. Graves' hyperthyroidism was deemed stable absent ophthalmopathy progression within 18 months. Using about 10 ml of fresh peripheral blood, PBMCs were prepared. The sample is drawn from a study of T cells in Graves' hyperthyroidism and ophthalmopathy. This CDR3 comprises 16 residues. CDR1 is SGHAT and CDR2 is FQDESV in the germline V gene (reference sequence). V was clipped by 1 base and J by 7 bases; unmatched bases: 5. Amplification of TCR beta CDR3 regions was performed using RNA transcripts as template. With the HTBI primer set, the TCR CDR3 went through a first round of RT-PCR. TCRdb ran MiXCR on the multiplex PCR reads and lists one entry per CDR3 protein. The sample lists under 350,000 distinct CDR3 sequences, around 23% occurring once.

The chain carries TRBV11-1 and TRBJ1-6, with TRBD1 matching over 9 bases. The clonotype originates from a woman aged 50 to 60 with Graves' hyperthyroidism. The specimen sequenced was blood. CDR3 protein: CASSLGQGGENSPLHF. CDR3 sequence (DNA): TGTGCCAGCAGCTTAGGACAGGGGGGAGAGAATTCACCCCTCCACTTT.